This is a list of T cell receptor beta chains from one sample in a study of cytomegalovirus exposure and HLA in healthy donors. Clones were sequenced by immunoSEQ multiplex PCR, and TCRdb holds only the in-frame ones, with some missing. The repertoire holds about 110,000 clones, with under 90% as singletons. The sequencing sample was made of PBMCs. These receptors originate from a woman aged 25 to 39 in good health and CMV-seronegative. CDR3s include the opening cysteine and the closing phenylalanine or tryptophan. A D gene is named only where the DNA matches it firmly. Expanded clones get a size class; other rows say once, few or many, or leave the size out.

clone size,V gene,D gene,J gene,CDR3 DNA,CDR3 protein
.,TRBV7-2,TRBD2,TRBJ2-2,TGTGCCAGCAGCCGCATCAGTAGCGGGAGCACCGGGGAGCTGTTTTTT,CASSRISSGSTGELFF
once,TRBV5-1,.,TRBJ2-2,TGCGCCAGCAGCTTGCTCGGGGAGCTGTTTTTT,CASSLLGELFF
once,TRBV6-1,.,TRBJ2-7,TGTGCCAGCAGTGAAGGAAAGGGACTCCGACACGGCTCCTACGAGCAGTACTTC,CASSEGKGLRHGSYEQYF
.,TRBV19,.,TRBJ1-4,TGTGCCAGTAGTATAGACGACTCTACAGGGTGGGGATCTAATGAAAAACTGTTTTTT,CASSIDDSTGWGSNEKLFF
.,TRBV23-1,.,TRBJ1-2,TGCGCCAGCAGTCTGGGGGGTTACTATGGCTACACCTTC,CASSLGGYYGYTF
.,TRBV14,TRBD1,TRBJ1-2,TGTGCCAGCAGCCAGGACAGGGTTGGCTATGGCTACACCTTC,CASSQDRVGYGYTF
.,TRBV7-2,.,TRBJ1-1,TGTGCCAGCAGCTCGGAGGCAGCTCCTCTTTTGAACACTGAAGCTTTCTTT,CASSSEAAPLLNTEAFF
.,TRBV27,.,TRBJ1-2,TGTGCCAGCAGTAACCCTTCAGAAGGCTACACCTTC,CASSNPSEGYTF
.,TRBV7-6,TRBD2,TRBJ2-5,TGTGCCAGCAGCTTAAGGCTAGCGGGAGCTCTAGAGACCCAGTACTTC,CASSLRLAGALETQYF
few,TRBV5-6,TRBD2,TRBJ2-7,TGTGCCAGCAGCCTGGACGGGACCGGGGGGAGACCCTCCTACGAGCAGTACTTC,CASSLDGTGGRPSYEQYF
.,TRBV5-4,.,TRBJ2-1,TGTGCCAGCAGCTTCGAGGCGGGATCCTACAATGAGCAGTTCTTC,CASSFEAGSYNEQFF
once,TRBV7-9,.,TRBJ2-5,TGTGCCAGCAGCTTAGCTGCAGGGGGAGGAGAGACCCAGTACTTC,CASSLAAGGGETQYF
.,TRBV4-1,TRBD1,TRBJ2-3,TGCGCCAGCAGCCAAGGCGACAGGGGACCCACAGATACGCAGTATTTT,CASSQGDRGPTDTQYF
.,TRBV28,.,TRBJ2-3,TGTGCCAGCAGTTTATACGGGGTGGGGTCGACAGATACGCAGTATTTT,CASSLYGVGSTDTQYF
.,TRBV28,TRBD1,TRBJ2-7,TGTGCCAGCAGTCCCCCGGGACAGGGTTTTGTCGAGCAGTACTTC,CASSPPGQGFVEQYF
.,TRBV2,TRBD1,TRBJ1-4,TGTGCCAGCAGGCGACAGGGGGATAATGAAAAACTGTTTTTT,CASRRQGDNEKLFF
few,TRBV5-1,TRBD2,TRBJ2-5,TGCGCCAGCAGTTTAGCGGGAGGACCTCAAGAGACCCAGTACTTC,CASSLAGGPQETQYF
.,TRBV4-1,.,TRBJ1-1,TGCGCCAGCAGCCAAGTGAACAGGGAGGGGACTGAAGCTTTCTTT,CASSQVNREGTEAFF
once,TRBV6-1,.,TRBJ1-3,TGTGCCAGCCACAGCTCTGGAAACACCATATATTTT,CASHSSGNTIYF
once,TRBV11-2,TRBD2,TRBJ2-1,TGTGCCAGCAGCTTTAGGGGTAGCGGGAGGGCTGAGCAGTTCTTC,CASSFRGSGRAEQFF
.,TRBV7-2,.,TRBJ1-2,TGTGCCAGCAGCCCCCGACAGAACTATGGCTACACCTTC,CASSPRQNYGYTF
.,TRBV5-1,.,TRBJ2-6,TGCGCCAGCAGCTCCTGGCCTGTCAGGGAACCCTCTGGGGCCAACGTCCTGACTTTC,CASSSWPVREPSGANVLTF
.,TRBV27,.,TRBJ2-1,TGTGCCAGCAGTTTACAGCCCCCCCGAGGGTCCTACAATGAGCAGTTCTTC,CASSLQPPRGSYNEQFF
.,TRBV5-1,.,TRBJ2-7,TGCGCCAGCAGCTTGGTTACGACTACGGCTTCCTACGAGCAGTACTTC,CASSLVTTTASYEQYF
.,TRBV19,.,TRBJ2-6,TGTGCCAGTAGTAATATGGCCGGGGCCAACGTCCTGACTTTC,CASSNMAGANVLTF
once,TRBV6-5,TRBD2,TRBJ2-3,TGTGCCAGCAGTTACGTAGGGACTAGCGGGAGAACAACGCAGTATTTT,CASSYVGTSGRTTQYF
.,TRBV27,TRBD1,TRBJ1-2,TGTGCCAGCAGAAACAGGGGGTGGGTAGATGGCTACACCTTC,CASRNRGWVDGYTF
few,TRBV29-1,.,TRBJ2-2,TGCAGCGTCATACCACTATCACTAGACGCCGGGGAGCTGTTTTTT,CSVIPLSLDAGELFF
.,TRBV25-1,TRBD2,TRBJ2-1,TGTGCCAGCAACCCATCCCCGACGGGGGGTCTTTACAATGAGCAGTTCTTC,CASNPSPTGGLYNEQFF
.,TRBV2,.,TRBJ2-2,TGTGCCAGCAGGCGGGACAGCAACACCGGGGAGCTGTTTTTT,CASRRDSNTGELFF
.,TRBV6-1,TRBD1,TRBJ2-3,TGTGCCACGGATCCTGACAGGGAAGATACGCAGTATTTT,CATDPDREDTQYF
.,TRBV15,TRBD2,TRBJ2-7,TGTGCCACCAGCAGACCTAGCGGGAGTTTGAACGAGCAGTACTTC,CATSRPSGSLNEQYF
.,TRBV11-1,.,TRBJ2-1,TGTGCCAGCAGCAGAAATCCCGGTGAGCAGTTCTTC,CASSRNPGEQFF
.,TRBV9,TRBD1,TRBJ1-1,TGTGCCAGCAGCGCCACTGGACAGGGGTCTTTAACTGAAGCTTTCTTT,CASSATGQGSLTEAFF
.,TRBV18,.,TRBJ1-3,TGTGCCAGCTCACCATACCCCCTGGTGAGCTCTGGAAACACCATATATTTT,CASSPYPLVSSGNTIYF
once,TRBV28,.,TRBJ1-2,TGTGCCAGCAGCCCAGGGCGGACTAACTATGGCTACACCTTC,CASSPGRTNYGYTF
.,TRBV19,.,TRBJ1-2,TGTGCCAGTCGCCTAAACTATGGCTACACCTTC,CASRLNYGYTF
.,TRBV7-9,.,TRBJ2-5,TGTTCCAGCAGCCCCGGCAGGCAGCAAGAGACCCAGTACTTC,CSSSPGRQQETQYF
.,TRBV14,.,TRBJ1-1,TGTGCCAGCAGCCAAGATTGGCGGCGGGTTTCCATAAACACTGAAGCTTTCTTT,CASSQDWRRVSINTEAFF
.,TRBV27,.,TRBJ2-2,TGTGCCAGCAGTTTAATCGGGATTGAAACCGGGGAGCTGTTTTTT,CASSLIGIETGELFF
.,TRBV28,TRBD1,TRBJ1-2,TGTGCCAGCAGTCCTTCAGGACAGGACGGGAGCTATGGCTACACCTTC,CASSPSGQDGSYGYTF
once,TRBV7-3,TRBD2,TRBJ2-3,TGTGCCAGCAGCCTACTCGGGTTAAATAGCGGGAGAGTCCCCACAGGTACGCAGTATTTT,CASSLLGLNSGRVPTGTQYF
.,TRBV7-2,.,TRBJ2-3,TGTGCCAGCAGCTTAGTCCCCAGCGGTCCTAGCACAGATACGCAGTATTTT,CASSLVPSGPSTDTQYF
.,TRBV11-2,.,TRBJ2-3,TGTGCCAGCTCAGTCGGACAGCTGGTAAAAGATACGCAGTATTTT,CASSVGQLVKDTQYF
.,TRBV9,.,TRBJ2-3,TGTGCCAGCAGCGTAGTCGTCGGGATCACAGATACGCAGTATTTT,CASSVVVGITDTQYF
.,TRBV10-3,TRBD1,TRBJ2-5,TGTGCCATCAGGACCGACAGGGGGCAAGAGACCCAGTACTTC,CAIRTDRGQETQYF
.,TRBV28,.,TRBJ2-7,TGTGCCAGCAGTCACCATAGGACACCTACCTACGAGCAGTACTTC,CASSHHRTPTYEQYF
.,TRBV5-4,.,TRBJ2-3,TGTGCCAGCAGCTTGGATAACTCAGGGGGGCGGACAGATACGCAGTATTTT,CASSLDNSGGRTDTQYF
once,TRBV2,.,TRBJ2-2,TGTGCCAGCAGGATCGGGAACACCGGGGAGCTGTTTTTT,CASRIGNTGELFF
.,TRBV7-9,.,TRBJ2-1,TGTTCCAGCAGCTATGAAGGGGGGGGATACAATGAGCAGTTCTTC,CSSSYEGGGYNEQFF
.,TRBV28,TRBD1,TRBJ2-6,TGTGCCAGCAGGCCCGGGACAGGGCTATCTGGGGCCAACGTCCTGACTTTC,CASRPGTGLSGANVLTF
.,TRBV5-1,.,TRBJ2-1,TGCGCCAGCAGCTTCAACGGGAGTCCCCATGAGCAGTTCTTC,CASSFNGSPHEQFF